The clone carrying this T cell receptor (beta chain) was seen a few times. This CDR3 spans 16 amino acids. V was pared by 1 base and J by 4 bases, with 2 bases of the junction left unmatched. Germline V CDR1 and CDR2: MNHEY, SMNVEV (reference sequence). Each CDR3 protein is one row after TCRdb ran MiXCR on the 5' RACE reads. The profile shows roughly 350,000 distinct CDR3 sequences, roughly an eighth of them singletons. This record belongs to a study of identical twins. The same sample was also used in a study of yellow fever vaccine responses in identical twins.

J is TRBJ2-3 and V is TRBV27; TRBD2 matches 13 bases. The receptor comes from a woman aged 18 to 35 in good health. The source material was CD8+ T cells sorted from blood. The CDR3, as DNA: TGTGCCAGCAGTTTATTACTAGCGGGGGGGCCAGATACGCAGTATTTT. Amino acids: CASSLLLAGGPDTQYF.